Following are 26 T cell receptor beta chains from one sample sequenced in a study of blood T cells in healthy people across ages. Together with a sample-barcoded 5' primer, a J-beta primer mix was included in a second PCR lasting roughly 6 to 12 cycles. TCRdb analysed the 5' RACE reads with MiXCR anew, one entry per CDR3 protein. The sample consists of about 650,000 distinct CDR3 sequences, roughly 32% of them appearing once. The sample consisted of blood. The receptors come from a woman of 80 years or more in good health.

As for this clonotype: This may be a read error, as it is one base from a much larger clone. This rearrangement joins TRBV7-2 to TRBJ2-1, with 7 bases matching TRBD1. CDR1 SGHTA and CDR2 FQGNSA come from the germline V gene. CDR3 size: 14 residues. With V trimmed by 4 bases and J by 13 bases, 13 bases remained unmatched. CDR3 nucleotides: TGTGCCAGCAGCTCCGACAGGGAACAGGAGACCCAGTTCTTC. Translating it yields CASSSDREQETQFF.

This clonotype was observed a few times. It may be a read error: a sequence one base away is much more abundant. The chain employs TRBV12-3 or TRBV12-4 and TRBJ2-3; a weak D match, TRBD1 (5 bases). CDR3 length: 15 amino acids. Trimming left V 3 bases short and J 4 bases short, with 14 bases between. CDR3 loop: CASSFTGSSADTQYF. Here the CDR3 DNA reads TGTGCCAGCAGTTTTACAGGTTCGAGCGCAGATACGCAGTATTTT.

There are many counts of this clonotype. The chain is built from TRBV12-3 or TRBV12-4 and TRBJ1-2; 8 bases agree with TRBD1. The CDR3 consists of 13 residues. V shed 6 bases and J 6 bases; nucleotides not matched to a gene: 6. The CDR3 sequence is CASSQDRVNGYTF. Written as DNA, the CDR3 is TGTGCCAGCAGCCAGGACAGGGTAAATGGCTACACCTTC.

CDR3 in amino acids: CASSSSQAGGYTF. Written as DNA, the CDR3 is TGTGCCAGCAGCTCCTCTCAGGCTGGGGGCTACACCTTC. This chain uses TRBV5-5 with TRBJ1-2; no reliable D call. Trimming left V 3 bases short and J 8 bases short, with 14 bases between. This CDR3 is 13 amino acids long. CDR1 SGHKS and CDR2 YYEKEE come from the germline V gene (reference sequence).

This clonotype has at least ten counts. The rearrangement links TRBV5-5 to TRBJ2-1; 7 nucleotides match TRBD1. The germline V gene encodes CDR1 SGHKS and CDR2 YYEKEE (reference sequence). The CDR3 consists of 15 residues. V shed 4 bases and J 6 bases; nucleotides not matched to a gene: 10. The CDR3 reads CASSRQGDRSNEQFF. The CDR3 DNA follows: TGTGCCAGCAGCCGTCAGGGGGATCGGAGCAATGAGCAGTTCTTC.

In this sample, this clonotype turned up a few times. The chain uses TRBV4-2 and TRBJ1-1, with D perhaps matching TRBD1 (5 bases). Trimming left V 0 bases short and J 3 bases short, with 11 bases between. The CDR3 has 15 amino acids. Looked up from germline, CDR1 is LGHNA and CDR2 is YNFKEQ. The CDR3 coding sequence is TGTGCCAGCAGCCAAGATGCCTCCAGGGACACTGAAGCTTTCTTT. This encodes CASSQDASRDTEAFF.

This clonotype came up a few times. The CDR3: CATSDPGTGDGETQFF. The CDR3 DNA reads TGTGCCACCAGTGATCCCGGGACAGGAGATGGGGAGACCCAGTTCTTC. V is TRBV24-1 and J is TRBJ2-1; 8 bases fit TRBD1. The V gene end was trimmed by 3 bases and the J gene end by 13 bases; junction bases not matched to a gene: 16. There are 16 residues in the CDR3. The germline gives CDR1 KGHDR, CDR2 SFDVKD.

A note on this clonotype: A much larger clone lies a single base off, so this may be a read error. CDR3 residues: CASSWAPRETQFF. In nucleotides, the CDR3 is TGTGCCAGCAGCTGGGCCCCCCGGGAGACCCAGTTCTTC. V and J are TRBV5-5 and TRBJ2-1, with D tentatively TRBD2 (6 bases). CDR3 size: 13 residues. The germline V and J ends were trimmed by 3 bases and 13 bases, with 17 bases remaining between them. The germline gives CDR1 SGHKS, CDR2 YYEKEE (reference sequence).

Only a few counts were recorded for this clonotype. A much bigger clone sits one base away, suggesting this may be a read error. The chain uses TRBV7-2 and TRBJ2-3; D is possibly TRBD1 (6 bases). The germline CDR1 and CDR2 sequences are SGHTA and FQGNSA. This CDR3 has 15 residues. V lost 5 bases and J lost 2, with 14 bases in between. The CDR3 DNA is TGTGCCAGCAGCCCCCGTGGGGACAACACAGATACGCAGTATTTT. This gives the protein CASSPRGDNTDTQYF.

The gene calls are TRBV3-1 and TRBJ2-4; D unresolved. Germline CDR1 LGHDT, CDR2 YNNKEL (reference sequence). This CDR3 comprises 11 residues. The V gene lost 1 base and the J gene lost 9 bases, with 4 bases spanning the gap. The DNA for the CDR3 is TGTGCCAGCAGCCAAGGGACCATTCAGTACTTC. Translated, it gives CASSQGTIQYF. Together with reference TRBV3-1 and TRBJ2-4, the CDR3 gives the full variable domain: DTAVSQTPKYLVTQMGNDKSIKCEQNLGHDTMYWYKQDSKKFLKIMFSYNNKELIINETVPNRFSPKSPDKAHLNLHINSLELGDSAVYFCASSQGTIQYFGAGTRLSVL.

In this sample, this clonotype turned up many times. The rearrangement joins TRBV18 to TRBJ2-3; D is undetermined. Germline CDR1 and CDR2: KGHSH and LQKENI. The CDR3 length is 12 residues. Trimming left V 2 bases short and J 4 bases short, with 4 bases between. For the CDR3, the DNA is TGTGCCAGCTCACCAAAGTCAGATACGCAGTATTTT. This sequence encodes CASSPKSDTQYF.

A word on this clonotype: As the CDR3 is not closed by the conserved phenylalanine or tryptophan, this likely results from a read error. The CDR3 loop reads CASSHGGGSYNEQFC. CDR3 in DNA: TGTGCCAGCAGCCACGGTGGGGGCTCCTACAATGAGCAGTTCTGC. This chain uses TRBV7-2 with TRBJ2-1, with D possibly called TRBD1 or TRBD2 (5 bases each). CDR3 size: 15 residues. Trimming pared 5 bases from V and 0 bases from J, leaving 11 bases between. Germline CDR1 reads SGHTA; CDR2 reads FQGNSA.

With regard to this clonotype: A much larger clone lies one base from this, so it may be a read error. The CDR3 DNA is TGCAGTGCTAGGCGAGATATTCGGACTAGCGGGGGATACTCCTACAATGAGCAGTACTTC. Protein: CSARRDIRTSGGYSYNEQYF. The gene calls are TRBV20-1 and TRBJ2-1, with 13 bases fitting TRBD2. The end of the DNA fits TRBJ2-7 better, so the J call may be wrong. The V gene's germline CDR1 is DFQATT and CDR2 SNEGSKA (reference sequence). The CDR3 covers 20 residues.

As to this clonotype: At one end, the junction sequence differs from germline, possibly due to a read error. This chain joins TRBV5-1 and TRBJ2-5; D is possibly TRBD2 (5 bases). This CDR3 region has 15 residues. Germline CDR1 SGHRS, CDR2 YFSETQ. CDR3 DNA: TGCGCCAACAGCCTGGACTCTCCTTCGGGCAATGAGCAGTACTTC. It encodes CANSLDSPSGNEQYF. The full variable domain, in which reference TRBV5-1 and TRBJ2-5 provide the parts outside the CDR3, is KAGVTQTPRYLIKTRGQQVTLSCSPISGHRSVSWYQQTPGQGLQFLFEYFSETQRNKGNFPGRFSGRQFSNSRSEMNVSTLELGDSALYLCANSLDSPSGNEQYFGPGTRLLVL.

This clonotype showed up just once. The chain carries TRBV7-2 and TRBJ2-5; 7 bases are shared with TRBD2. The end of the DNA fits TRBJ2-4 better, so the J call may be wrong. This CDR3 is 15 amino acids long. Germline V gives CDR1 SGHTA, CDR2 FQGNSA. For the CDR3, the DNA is TGTGCCAGCAGCCCACGGGAGGACCCGAAAAACATTCAGTACTTC. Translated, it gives CASSPREDPKNIQYF.

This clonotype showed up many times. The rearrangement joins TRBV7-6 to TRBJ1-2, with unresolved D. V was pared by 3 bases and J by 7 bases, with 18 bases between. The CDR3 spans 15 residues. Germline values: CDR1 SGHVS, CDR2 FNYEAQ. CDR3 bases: TGTGCCAGCAGCTTCCCGGAGAAAGGTTTATTTGGCTACACCTTC. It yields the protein CASSFPEKGLFGYTF.

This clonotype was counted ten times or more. The CDR3 nucleotides read TGTGCCAGCTCACCCGATTCAAACAGAGCCAAAAACATTCAGTACTTC. Amino acid sequence: CASSPDSNRAKNIQYF. The V gene is TRBV18, the J gene TRBJ2-4; D is ambiguous. The CDR3 spans 16 residues. V lost 3 bases and J 0 bases, leaving 12 bases between the germline ends. Germline loops: CDR1 KGHSH, CDR2 LQKENI.

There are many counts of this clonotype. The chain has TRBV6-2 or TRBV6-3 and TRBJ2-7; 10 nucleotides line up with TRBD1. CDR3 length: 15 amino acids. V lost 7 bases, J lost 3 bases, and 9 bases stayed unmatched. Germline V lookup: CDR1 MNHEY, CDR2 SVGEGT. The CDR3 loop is CASISPGQGLYEQYF. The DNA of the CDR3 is TGTGCCAGCATTTCACCGGGACAGGGGCTCTACGAGCAGTACTTC.

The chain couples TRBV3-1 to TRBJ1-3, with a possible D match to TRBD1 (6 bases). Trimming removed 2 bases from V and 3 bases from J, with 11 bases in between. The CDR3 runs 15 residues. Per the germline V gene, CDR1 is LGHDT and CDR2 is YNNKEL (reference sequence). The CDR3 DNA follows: TGTGCCAGCAGCCAAAGGGCAGGGGTTGGAAACACCATATATTTT. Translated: CASSQRAGVGNTIYF.

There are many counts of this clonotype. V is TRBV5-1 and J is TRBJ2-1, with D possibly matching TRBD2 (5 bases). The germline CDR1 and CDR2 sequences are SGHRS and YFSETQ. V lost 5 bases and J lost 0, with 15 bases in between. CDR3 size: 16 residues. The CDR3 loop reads CASSSGSGYSYNEQFF. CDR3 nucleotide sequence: TGCGCCAGCAGTTCAGGTTCGGGGTACTCCTACAATGAGCAGTTCTTC.

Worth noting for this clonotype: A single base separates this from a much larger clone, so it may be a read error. CDR3 amino acids: CSARGGGDSQYF. The CDR3 nucleotides are TGCAGTGCTAGAGGAGGGGGTGATTCGCAGTATTTT. The chain joins TRBV20-1 to TRBJ2-3; a possible D gene is TRBD1 (6 bases). With 1 base removed from V and 10 bases from J, the gap between germline ends came to 12 bases. CDR1 is DFQATT, CDR2 SNEGSKA, per germline (reference sequence). The CDR3 sequence is 12 residues long.

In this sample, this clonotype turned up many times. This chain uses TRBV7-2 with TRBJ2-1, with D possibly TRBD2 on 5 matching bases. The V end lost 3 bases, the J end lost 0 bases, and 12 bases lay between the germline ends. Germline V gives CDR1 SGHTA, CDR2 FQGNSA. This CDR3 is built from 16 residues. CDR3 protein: CASSFRGRGSYNEQFF. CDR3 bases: TGTGCCAGCAGCTTCCGGGGTCGGGGCTCCTACAATGAGCAGTTCTTC.

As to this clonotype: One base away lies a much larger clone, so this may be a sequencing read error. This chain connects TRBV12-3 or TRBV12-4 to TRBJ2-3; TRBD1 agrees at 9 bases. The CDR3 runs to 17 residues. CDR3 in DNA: TGTGCCAGCAGTTTGGCTCTGGGACAGGGTGAAACAGATACGCTGTATTTT. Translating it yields CASSLALGQGETDTLYF.

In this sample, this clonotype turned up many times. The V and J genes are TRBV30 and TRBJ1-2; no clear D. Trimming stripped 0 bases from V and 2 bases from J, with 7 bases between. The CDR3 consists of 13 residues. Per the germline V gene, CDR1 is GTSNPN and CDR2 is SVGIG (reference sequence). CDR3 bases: TGTGCCTGGAGTGTAGCAGAAAACTATGGCTACACCTTC. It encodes CAWSVAENYGYTF. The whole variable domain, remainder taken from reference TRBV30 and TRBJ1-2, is SQTIHQWPATLVQPVGSPLSLECTVEGTSNPNLYWYRQAAGRGLQLLFYSVGIGQISSEVPQNLSASRPQDRQFILSSKKLLLSDSGFYLCAWSVAENYGYTFGSGTRLTVV.

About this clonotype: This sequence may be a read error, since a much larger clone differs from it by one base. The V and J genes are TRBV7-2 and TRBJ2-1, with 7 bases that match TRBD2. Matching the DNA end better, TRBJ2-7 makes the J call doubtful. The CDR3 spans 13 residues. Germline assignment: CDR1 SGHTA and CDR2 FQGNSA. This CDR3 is CASSLWDYNEQYF. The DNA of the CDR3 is TGTGCCAGCAGCTTATGGGACTACAATGAGCAGTACTTC.

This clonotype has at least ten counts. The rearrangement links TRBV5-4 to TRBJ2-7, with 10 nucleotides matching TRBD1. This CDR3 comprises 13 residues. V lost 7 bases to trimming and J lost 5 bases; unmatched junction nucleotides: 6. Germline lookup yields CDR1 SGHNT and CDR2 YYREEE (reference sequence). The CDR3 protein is CASSGTGANEQYF. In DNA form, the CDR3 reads TGTGCCAGCTCCGGGACAGGGGCGAACGAGCAGTACTTC.